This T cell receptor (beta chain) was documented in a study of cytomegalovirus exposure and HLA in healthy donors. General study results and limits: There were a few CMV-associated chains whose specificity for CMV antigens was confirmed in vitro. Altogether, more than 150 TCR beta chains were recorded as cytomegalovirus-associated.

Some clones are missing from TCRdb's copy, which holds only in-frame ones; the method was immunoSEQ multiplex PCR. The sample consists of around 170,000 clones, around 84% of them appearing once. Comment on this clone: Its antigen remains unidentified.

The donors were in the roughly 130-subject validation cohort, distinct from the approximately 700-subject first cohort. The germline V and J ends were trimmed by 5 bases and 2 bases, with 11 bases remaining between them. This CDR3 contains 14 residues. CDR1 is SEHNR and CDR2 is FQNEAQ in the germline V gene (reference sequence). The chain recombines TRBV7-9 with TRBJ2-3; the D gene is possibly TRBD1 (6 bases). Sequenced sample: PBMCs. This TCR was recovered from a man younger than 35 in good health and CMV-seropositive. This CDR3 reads CASSQDRYTDTQYF. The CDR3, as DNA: TGTGCCAGCAGCCAGGACAGATACACAGATACGCAGTATTTT.